The 5 T cell receptor beta chains in this list originate from one sample, sequenced in a study of CD8+CD57+ T cells in acquired aplastic anemia. CDR3 and TCR beta VDJ profiling relied on a genomic DNA template. One entry per CDR3 protein, called by TCRdb with MiXCR from the reads. Here the sample spans under 200,000 distinct CDR3 sequences, about three fifths being singletons. Sequencing was carried out using sorted CD4+, CD8+, or CD8+CD57+ T cells (not recorded which) from PBMCs. These TCRs come from a human donor in good health.

This clonotype appeared a single time. This sequence joins TRBV7-3 and TRBJ1-1, with TRBD1 matching 11 bases. V lost 2 bases to trimming and J lost 1 base; unmatched junction nucleotides: 6. CDR1 is SGHTA and CDR2 is FQGTGA in the germline V gene. The CDR3 has 17 amino acids. The CDR3 DNA follows: TGTGCCAGCAGCTTAGGACAGGGGGCAGGTAGGAACACTGAAGCTTTCTTT. Its protein is CASSLGQGAGRNTEAFF.

This chain joins TRBV24-1 and TRBJ2-7, with D possibly being TRBD2 (5 bases). Per germline, CDR1 KGHDR and CDR2 SFDVKD. Trimming removed 3 bases from V and 6 bases from J, with 11 bases in between. The CDR3 runs 13 residues. As DNA, the CDR3 is TGTGCCACCAGTGATACCCGGACTTTCGAGCAGTACTTC. Protein: CATSDTRTFEQYF.

J is TRBJ2-5 and V is TRBV5-1; the D is unclear. CDR1 SGHRS and CDR2 YFSETQ come from the germline V gene. Deletions cut 4 bases from V and 5 bases from J, with 15 bases between. The CDR3 is 14 amino acids. CDR3 residues: CASSRGGVAETQYF. The CDR3 region has the DNA TGCGCCAGCAGCCGAGGTGGGGTGGCGGAGACCCAGTACTTC.

CDR3 nucleotide sequence: TGTGCCAGCAACGGGGGATTAGTAACGGAGCCCCAGCATTTT. Protein sequence: CASNGGLVTEPQHF. The V and J genes are TRBV9 and TRBJ1-5; D is possibly TRBD1 (5 bases). CDR1 SGDLS and CDR2 YYNGEE come from the germline V gene. V lost 6 bases and J lost 8, with 18 bases in between. The CDR3 contains 14 residues.

The count of this clonotype is one. The chain combines TRBV2 with TRBJ1-5, with D hard to call. Germline V gives CDR1 SNHLY, CDR2 FYNNEI. Trimming pared 3 bases from V and 0 bases from J, leaving 12 bases between. CDR3 size: 16 residues. This chain's CDR3 is CASSEHAGNSNQPQHF. The CDR3 coding sequence is TGTGCCAGCAGTGAGCACGCTGGGAATAGCAATCAGCCCCAGCATTTT.